The 12 T cell receptor beta chains presented below share a single source sample, sequenced in a study of human T cells and chemical hapten exposure. Via MiXCR, TCRdb re-called the RACE reads, giving one row per CDR3 protein. The sample contains about 120,000 distinct CDR3 sequences, less than 15% of which appear only once. Time point in this sample: pre-sensitization, week 0. Treatment meaning: therapeutic diphenylcyclopropenone sensitization with weekly scalp DPC. The source was whole blood, collected in connection with sensitization to the hapten diphenylcyclopropenone (DPC). These receptors all come from a woman in her late teens or twenties with alopecia areata. Some clones in this sample may be carry-over from other donors' samples.

This clonotype was seen ten or more times. The genes are TRBV5-1 and TRBJ1-4; 8 positions agree with TRBD1. There are 17 residues in the CDR3. CDR1 and CDR2 (germline): SGHRS, YFSETQ. V lost 4 bases, J lost 6 bases, and 14 bases stayed unmatched. This CDR3 reads CASSPSLWTGPDEKLFF. The CDR3 bases are TGCGCCAGCAGCCCAAGCCTCTGGACAGGGCCGGATGAAAAACTGTTTTTT.

This clonotype was detected a few times. The chain uses TRBV20-1 and TRBJ2-1, with 7 bases lining up with TRBD1. Trimming took 0 bases from V and 4 from J; bases not matched to a gene: 9. The CDR3 contains 16 residues. Germline V gene sequence: CDR1 DFQATT, CDR2 SNEGSKA (reference sequence). The CDR3 nucleotides read TGCAGTGCTAGAGACAAAGGACAGGAGTTTTACAATGAGCAGTTCTTC. It codes for CSARDKGQEFYNEQFF.

This clonotype was found many times. V usage is TRBV6-6 and J usage is TRBJ2-7, with 9 nucleotides matching TRBD1. V lost 7 bases and J lost 5; bases outside the gene matches: 12. The CDR3 consists of 15 residues. Germline V CDR1 and CDR2: MNHNY, SVGAGI (reference sequence). Written as DNA, the CDR3 is TGTGCCAGCACCCTAAGTACAGGGGGCGGCCACGAGCAGTACTTC. This gives the protein CASTLSTGGGHEQYF.

This clonotype has a count of ten or more. The chain combines TRBV7-8 with TRBJ1-5; TRBD1 agrees at 10 bases. The CDR3 covers 15 residues. V dropped 6 bases and J dropped 3; count of bases not matched to a gene: 5. Germline CDR1 is SGHVS and CDR2 is FQNEAQ. CDR3 sequence reads: CASRAGTGDNQPQHF. CDR3 sequence (DNA): TGTGCCAGCAGGGCCGGGACAGGGGACAATCAGCCCCAGCATTTT.

This clonotype was detected only once. The chain couples TRBV7-2 to TRBJ2-1, with D tentatively TRBD2 (6 bases). This CDR3 comprises 12 residues. V was pared by 3 bases and J by 10 bases, with 10 bases between. CDR1 and CDR2 from the germline V gene are SGHTA and FQGNSA. The CDR3 nucleotides read TGTGCCAGCAGCTTCACCAGCGGGGAGCAGTTCTTC. Protein: CASSFTSGEQFF.

J is TRBJ2-7 and V is TRBV9; D not resolved. The CDR3 extends over 14 amino acids. Germline values: CDR1 SGDLS, CDR2 YYNGEE. Between the trimmed V and J ends, which lost 0 bases and 0 bases, there was a span of 7 bases. In DNA, the CDR3 is TGTGCCAGCAGCGTAGGAGTCGGCTCCTACGAGCAGTACTTC. Its protein product is CASSVGVGSYEQYF.

The rearrangement links TRBV6-6 to TRBJ1-6, with D maybe TRBD1 (5 bases). CDR3 length: 14 residues. V gave up 0 bases and J gave up 9 bases, with 9 bases separating them. CDR1 is MNHNY and CDR2 is SVGAGI in the germline V gene (reference sequence). DNA for the CDR3: TGTGCCAGCAGTTACTCGACGGGGGGTTCACCCCTCCACTTT. This translates into CASSYSTGGSPLHF.

This clonotype was observed a handful of times. This chain links TRBV7-9 with TRBJ2-1; 8 bases line up with TRBD2. Germline CDR1 SEHNR, CDR2 FQNEAQ (reference sequence). The junction had 10 bases not matched to a gene; V was cut back by 5 bases and J by 7 bases. The CDR3 consists of 15 residues. The CDR3 sequence: CASSPWERGSNEQFF. CDR3 nucleotides: TGTGCCAGCAGCCCGTGGGAGCGGGGGTCAAATGAGCAGTTCTTC.

This clonotype was observed at least ten times. The chain links TRBV18 to TRBJ2-3, with D possibly being TRBD2 (5 bases). CDR3 length: 14 amino acids. V dropped 2 bases and J dropped 4 bases, with 10 bases sitting between them. Germline CDR1 reads KGHSH; CDR2 reads LQKENI. The CDR3 DNA follows: TGTGCCAGCTCACCAAGCCTAGCAGCAGATACGCAGTATTTT. Protein product: CASSPSLAADTQYF.

The CDR3 nucleotides are TGTGCCAGCGGACGTCGACAGGGGGCTTCAGATACGCAGTATTTT. It encodes CASGRRQGASDTQYF. This sequence joins TRBV4-2 and TRBJ2-3, with 10 nucleotides matching TRBD1. The trim removed 8 bases at V and 4 bases at J, leaving 9 bases unmatched. This CDR3 spans 15 amino acids. The germline V gene encodes CDR1 LGHNA and CDR2 YNFKEQ.

This clonotype appeared a few times. The chain carries TRBV2 and TRBJ2-7; D tentatively fits TRBD1 or TRBD2 (7 bases each). Germline V gene data show CDR1 as SNHLY and CDR2 as FYNNEI. CDR3 length: 18 residues. The ends were cut back, 4 bases at V and 5 bases at J, with 27 bases in the middle. The CDR3 protein is CASSGRTGAGAGRNEQYF. CDR3 sequence (DNA): TGTGCCAGCAGTGGCCGGACAGGCGCGGGAGCGGGTAGAAACGAGCAGTACTTC.

The chain employs TRBV7-9 and TRBJ2-7; D is perhaps TRBD1 or TRBD2 (5 bases each). CDR1 SEHNR and CDR2 FQNEAQ come from the germline V gene (reference sequence). Deletions cut 3 bases from V and 2 bases from J, with 17 bases between. The CDR3 extends over 16 amino acids. The CDR3 region has the DNA TGTGCCAGCAGCTTCGGTATGGGGGATAGGGCCTACGAGCAGTACTTC. Translating gives CASSFGMGDRAYEQYF.